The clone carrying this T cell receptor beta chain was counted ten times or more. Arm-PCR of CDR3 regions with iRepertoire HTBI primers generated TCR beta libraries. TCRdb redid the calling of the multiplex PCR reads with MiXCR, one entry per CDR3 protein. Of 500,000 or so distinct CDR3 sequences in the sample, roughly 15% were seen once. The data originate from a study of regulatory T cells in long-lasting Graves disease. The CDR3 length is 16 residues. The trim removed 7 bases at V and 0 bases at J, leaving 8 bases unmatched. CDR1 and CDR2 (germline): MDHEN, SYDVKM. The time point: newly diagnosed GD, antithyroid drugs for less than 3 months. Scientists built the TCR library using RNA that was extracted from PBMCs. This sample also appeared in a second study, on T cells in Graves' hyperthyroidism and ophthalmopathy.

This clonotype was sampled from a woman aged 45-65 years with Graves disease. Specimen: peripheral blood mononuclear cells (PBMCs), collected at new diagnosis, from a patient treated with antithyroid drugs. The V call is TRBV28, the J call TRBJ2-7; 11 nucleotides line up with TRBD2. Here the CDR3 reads CASNPMGLAASYEQYF. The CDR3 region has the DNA TGTGCCAGCAATCCAATGGGACTAGCGGCCTCCTACGAGCAGTACTTC.